Listed below are T cell receptor beta chains from one sample, sequenced in a study of persistence of HIV-infected CD4 T cells. Clones were read by immunoSEQ multiplex PCR, and TCRdb kept only the in-frame ones, dropping some. The sample shows tens of thousands of clones, roughly 70% of them seen only once. These receptors have no known antigen. This material consisted of CD4+ T cells sorted from PBMCs after roughly 18-hour stimulation, taken from a patient who received antiretroviral therapy. Receptor source: an adult man with HIV who was CMV-seropositive. Each CDR3 is given with its conserved first and last residue. The D gene is left open where the match is weak. Only some rows state a clone size, as once, few, many or a class for expanded clones.

j_call | v_call | cdr3_length | d_call | clone_size | cdr3_aa | cdr3_nt
TRBJ2-7 | TRBV28 | 15 | - | - | CASSGSTGHTYEQYF | TGTGCCAGCAGTGGATCCACGGGACACACCTACGAGCAGTACTTC
TRBJ1-1 | TRBV30 | 13 | - | - | CACRLPPGTEAFF | TGTGCCTGTCGACTCCCCCCGGGGACTGAAGCTTTCTTT
TRBJ1-3 | TRBV18 | 13 | - | - | CASSPQTGNTIYF | TGTGCCAGCTCACCACAGACCGGAAACACCATATATTTT
TRBJ1-5 | TRBV5-5 | 16 | TRBD1 | once | CASSLLPTGGNQPQHF | TGTGCCAGCAGCTTGTTGCCGACAGGGGGCAATCAGCCCCAGCATTTT
TRBJ2-3 | TRBV4-1 | 15 | - | - | CASSPGLLKTDTQYF | TGCGCCAGCAGCCCGGGACTCCTCAAGACAGATACGCAGTATTTT
TRBJ1-5 | TRBV6-1 | 16 | TRBD1 | - | CASSEEWDSLNQPQHF | TGTGCCAGCAGTGAAGAATGGGACAGTCTCAATCAGCCCCAGCATTTT
TRBJ1-6 | TRBV7-8 | 15 | TRBD1 | - | CASSLESGGNSPLHF | TGTGCCAGCAGCTTAGAATCAGGGGGCAATTCACCCCTCCACTTT
TRBJ1-6 | TRBV18 | 16 | - | - | CASSPKGRGRNSPLHF | TGTGCCAGCTCACCAAAGGGCAGGGGTCGCAATTCACCCCTCCACTTT
TRBJ2-2 | TRBV5-4 | 13 | - | - | CASSQQNTGELFF | TGTGCCAGCAGCCAACAGAACACCGGGGAGCTGTTTTTT
TRBJ2-4 | TRBV5-1 | 13 | TRBD1 | once | CASGTGSGDIQYF | TGCGCCAGCGGGACAGGGAGCGGGGACATTCAGTACTTC
TRBJ1-5 | TRBV6-5 | 12 | TRBD1 | - | CASHRQGQPQHF | TGTGCCAGCCACAGACAGGGACAGCCCCAGCATTTT
TRBJ2-7 | TRBV5-1 | 17 | TRBD1 | - | CASSIVPGQGQGYEQYF | TGCGCCAGCAGCATTGTCCCGGGACAGGGGCAGGGGTACGAGCAGTACTTC
TRBJ2-1 | TRBV27 | 14 | TRBD1 | - | CASCRTGGVYEQFF | TGTGCCAGCTGCAGGACAGGGGGCGTTTATGAGCAGTTCTTC
TRBJ1-6 | TRBV6-1 | 16 | - | few | CASSEVQRHYNSPLHF | TGTGCCAGCAGTGAAGTACAAAGGCATTATAATTCACCCCTCCACTTT
TRBJ1-5 | TRBV6-5 | 13 | - | - | CASSPTARQPQHF | TGTGCCAGCAGCCCGACGGCTCGGCAGCCCCAGCATTTT
TRBJ1-2 | TRBV9 | 13 | - | few | CASSLAGGYGYTF | TGTGCCAGCAGCCTTGCGGGGGGCTATGGCTACACCTTC
TRBJ1-5 | TRBV4-1 | 16 | TRBD1 | medium-sized | CASSQGGQGWSQPQHF | TGCGCCAGCAGCCAGGGCGGACAGGGATGGTCTCAGCCCCAGCATTTT
TRBJ1-3 | TRBV30 | 16 | - | - | CAWSLAGGLSGNTIYF | TGTGCCTGGAGTCTGGCTGGCGGGCTCTCTGGAAACACCATATATTTT
TRBJ1-6 | TRBV6-6 | 14 | - | - | CASTLRDWNSPLHF | TGTGCCAGCACCTTAAGGGACTGGAATTCACCCCTCCACTTT
TRBJ2-3 | TRBV2 | 11 | - | - | CASQQADTQYF | TGTGCCAGCCAACAGGCAGATACGCAGTATTTT
TRBJ2-3 | TRBV5-1 | 13 | - | - | CASSLPTTDTQYF | TGCGCCAGCAGCCTGCCCACCACAGATACGCAGTATTTT
TRBJ1-1 | TRBV10-3 | 14 | - | - | CAISERGARTEAFF | TGTGCCATCAGTGAGAGGGGGGCGCGGACTGAAGCTTTCTTT
TRBJ2-7 | TRBV18 | 17 | TRBD1 | few | CASSPPRTGGDNYEQYF | TGTGCCAGCTCACCACCGAGGACAGGGGGCGATAACTACGAGCAGTACTTC
TRBJ1-5 | TRBV27 | 15 | - | few | CASSLSRGSNQPQHF | TGTGCCAGCAGTTTATCTAGGGGAAGCAATCAGCCCCAGCATTTT
TRBJ2-7 | TRBV6-6 | 15 | - | - | CASSKGQSLLYEQYF | TGTGCCAGCAGTAAAGGACAGAGCTTACTCTACGAGCAGTACTTC
TRBJ1-4 | TRBV6-5 | 14 | - | few | CASSYRRDSGLLFF | TGTGCCAGCAGTTACCGACGGGACTCCGGTCTACTGTTTTTT